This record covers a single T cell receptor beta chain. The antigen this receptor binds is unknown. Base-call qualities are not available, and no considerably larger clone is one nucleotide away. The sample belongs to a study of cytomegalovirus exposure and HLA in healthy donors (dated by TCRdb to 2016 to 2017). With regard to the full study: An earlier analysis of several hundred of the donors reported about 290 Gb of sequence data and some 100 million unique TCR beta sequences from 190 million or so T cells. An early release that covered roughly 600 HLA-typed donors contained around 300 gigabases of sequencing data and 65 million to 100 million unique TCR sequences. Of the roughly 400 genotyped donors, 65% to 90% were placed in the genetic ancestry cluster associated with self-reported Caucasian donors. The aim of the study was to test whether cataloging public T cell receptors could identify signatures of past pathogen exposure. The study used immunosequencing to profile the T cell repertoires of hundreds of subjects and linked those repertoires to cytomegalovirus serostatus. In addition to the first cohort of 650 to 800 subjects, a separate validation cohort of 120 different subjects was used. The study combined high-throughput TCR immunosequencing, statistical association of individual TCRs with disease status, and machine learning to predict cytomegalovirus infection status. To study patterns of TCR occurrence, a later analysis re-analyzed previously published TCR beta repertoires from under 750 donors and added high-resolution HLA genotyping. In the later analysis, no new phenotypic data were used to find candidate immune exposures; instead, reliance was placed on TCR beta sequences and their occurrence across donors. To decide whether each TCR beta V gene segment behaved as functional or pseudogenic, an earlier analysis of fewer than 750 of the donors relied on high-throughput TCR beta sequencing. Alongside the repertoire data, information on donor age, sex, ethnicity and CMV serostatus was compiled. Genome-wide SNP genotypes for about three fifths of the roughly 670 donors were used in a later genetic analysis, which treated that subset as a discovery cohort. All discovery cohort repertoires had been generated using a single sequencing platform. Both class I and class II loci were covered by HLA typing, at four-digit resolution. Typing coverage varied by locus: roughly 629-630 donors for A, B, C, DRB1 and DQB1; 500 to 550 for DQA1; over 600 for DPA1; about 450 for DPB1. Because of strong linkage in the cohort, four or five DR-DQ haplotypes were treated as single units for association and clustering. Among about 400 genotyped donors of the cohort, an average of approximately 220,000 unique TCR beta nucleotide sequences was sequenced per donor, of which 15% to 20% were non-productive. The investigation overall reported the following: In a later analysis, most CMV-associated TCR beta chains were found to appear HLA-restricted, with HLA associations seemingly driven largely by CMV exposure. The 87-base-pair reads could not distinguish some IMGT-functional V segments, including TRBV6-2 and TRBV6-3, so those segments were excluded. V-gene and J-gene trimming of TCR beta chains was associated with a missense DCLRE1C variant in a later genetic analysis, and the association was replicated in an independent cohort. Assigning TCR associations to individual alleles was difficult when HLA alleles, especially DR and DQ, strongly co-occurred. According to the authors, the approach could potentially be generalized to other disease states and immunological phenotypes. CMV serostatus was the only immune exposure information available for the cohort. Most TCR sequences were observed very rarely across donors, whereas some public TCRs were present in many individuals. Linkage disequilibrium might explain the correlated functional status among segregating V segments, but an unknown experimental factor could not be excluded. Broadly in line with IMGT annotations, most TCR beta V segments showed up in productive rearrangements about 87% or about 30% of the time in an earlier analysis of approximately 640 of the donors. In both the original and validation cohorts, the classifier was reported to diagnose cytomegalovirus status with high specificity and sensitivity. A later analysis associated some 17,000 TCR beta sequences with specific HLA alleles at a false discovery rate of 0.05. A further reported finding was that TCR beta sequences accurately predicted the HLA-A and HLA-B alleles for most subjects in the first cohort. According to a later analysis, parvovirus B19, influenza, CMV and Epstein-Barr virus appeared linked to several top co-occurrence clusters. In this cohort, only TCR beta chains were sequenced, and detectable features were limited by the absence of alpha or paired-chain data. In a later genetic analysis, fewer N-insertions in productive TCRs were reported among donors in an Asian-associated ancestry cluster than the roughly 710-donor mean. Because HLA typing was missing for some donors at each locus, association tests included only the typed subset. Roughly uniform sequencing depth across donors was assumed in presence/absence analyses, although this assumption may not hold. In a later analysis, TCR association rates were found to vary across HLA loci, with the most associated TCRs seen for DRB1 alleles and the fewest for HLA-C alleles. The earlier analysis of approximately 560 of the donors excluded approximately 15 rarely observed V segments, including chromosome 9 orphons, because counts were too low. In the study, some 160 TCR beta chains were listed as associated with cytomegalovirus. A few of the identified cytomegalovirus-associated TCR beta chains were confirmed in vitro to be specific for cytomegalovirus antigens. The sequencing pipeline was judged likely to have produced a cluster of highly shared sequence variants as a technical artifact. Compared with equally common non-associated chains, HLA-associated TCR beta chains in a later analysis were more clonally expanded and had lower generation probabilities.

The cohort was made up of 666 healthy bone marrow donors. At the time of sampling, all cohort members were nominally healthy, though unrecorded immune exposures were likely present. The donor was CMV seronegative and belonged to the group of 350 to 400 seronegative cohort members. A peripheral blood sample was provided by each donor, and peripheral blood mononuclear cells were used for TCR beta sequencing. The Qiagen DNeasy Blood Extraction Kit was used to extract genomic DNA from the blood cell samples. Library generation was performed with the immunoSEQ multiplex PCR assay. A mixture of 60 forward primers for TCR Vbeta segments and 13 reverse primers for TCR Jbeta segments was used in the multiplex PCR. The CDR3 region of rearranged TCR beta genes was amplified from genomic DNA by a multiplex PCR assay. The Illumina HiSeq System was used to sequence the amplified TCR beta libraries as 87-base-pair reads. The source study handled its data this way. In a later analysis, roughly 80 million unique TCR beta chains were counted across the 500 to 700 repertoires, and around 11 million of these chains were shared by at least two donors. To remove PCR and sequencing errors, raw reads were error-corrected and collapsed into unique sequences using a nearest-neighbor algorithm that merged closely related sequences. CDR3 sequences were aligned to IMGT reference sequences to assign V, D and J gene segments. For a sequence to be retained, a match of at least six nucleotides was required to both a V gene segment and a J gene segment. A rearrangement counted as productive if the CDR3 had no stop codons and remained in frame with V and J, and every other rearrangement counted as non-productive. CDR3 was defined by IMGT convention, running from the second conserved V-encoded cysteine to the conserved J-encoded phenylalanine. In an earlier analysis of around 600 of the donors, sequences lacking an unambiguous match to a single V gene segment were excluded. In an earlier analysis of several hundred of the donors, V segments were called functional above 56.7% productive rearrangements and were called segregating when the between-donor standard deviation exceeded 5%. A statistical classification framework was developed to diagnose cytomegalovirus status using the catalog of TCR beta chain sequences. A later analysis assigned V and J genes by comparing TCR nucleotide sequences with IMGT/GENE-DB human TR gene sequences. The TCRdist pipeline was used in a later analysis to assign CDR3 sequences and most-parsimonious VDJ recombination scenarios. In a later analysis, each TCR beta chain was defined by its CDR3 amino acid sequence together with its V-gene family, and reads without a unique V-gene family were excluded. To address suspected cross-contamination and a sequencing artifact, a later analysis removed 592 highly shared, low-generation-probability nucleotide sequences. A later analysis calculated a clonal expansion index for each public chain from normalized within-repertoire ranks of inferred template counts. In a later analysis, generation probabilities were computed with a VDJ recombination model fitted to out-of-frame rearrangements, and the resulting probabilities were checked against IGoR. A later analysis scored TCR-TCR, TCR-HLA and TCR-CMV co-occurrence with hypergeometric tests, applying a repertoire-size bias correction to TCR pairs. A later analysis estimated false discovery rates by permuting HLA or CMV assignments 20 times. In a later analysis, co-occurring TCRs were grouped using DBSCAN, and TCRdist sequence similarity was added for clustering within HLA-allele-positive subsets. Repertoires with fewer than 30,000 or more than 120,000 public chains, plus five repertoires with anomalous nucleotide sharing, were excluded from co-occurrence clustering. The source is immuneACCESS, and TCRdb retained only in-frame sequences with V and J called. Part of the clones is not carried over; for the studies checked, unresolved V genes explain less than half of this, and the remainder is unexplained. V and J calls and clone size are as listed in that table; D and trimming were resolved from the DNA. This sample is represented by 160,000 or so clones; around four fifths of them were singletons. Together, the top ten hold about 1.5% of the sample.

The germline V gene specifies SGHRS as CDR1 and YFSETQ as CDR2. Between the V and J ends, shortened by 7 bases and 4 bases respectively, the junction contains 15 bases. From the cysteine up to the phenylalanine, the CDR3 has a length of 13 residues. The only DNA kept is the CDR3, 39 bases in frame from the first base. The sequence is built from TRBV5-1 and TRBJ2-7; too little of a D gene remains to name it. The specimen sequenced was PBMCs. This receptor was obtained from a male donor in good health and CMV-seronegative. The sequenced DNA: TGCGCCAGCTCCTCCGAAGTTCGGTACGAGCAGTACTTC. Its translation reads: CASSSEVRYEQYF.